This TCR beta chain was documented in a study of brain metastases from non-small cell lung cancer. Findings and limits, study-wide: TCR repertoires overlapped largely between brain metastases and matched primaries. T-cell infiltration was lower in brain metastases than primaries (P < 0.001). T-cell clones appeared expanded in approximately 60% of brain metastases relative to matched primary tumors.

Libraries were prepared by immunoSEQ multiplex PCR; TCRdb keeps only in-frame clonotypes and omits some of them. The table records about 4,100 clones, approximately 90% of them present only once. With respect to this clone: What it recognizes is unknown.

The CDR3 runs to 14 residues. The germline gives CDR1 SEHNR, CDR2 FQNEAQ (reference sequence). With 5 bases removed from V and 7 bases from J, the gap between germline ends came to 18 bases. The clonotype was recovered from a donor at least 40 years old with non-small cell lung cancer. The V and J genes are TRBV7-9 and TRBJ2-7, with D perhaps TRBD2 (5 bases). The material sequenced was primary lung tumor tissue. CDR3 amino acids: CASSQSGGVGEQYF. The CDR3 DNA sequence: TGTGCCAGCAGCCAAAGCGGTGGGGTAGGGGAGCAGTACTTC.